This T cell receptor (beta chain) was obtained from a study of vaccination effects on CD4 cells after COVID-19. Study as a whole: Viral peptide pool expansion of antigen-specific CD4+ T cells preceded sequencing in the ViraFEST assay.

Sequenced by immunoSEQ multiplex PCR; TCRdb stores in-frame clones only, minus some. Of tens of thousands of clones detected, 60% to 80% appear once; the ten largest clones hold roughly 2%. A remark on this clone: Its antigen is still unknown.

It was after 10 days of culture that CD4+ T cells were isolated. According to the study, vaccine recipients showed no prior SARS-CoV-2 infection and negative nucleocapsid antibodies. Germline CDR1 reads SGHTS; CDR2 reads YDEGEE. V was shortened by 3 bases and J by 0 bases, with 13 bases between the two germline ends. CDR3 length: 16 residues. Here the sequenced sample was CD4+ T cells from PBMCs cultured without peptide, taken before COVID-19 vaccination. The chain employs TRBV5-8 and TRBJ2-1; D is possibly TRBD1 (6 bases). This clonotype was sampled from a human donor who received a COVID-19 vaccine. CDR3 in amino acids: CASSSTGQSSYNEQFF. In nucleotides, the CDR3 is TGTGCCAGCAGCTCGACCGGACAGAGCTCCTACAATGAGCAGTTCTTC.